The following is a T cell receptor (beta chain) sequence with its context. What it recognizes is unknown. Every patient had mismatch repair deficiency by PCR or immunohistochemistry. TCRs were sequenced from three patients responding to pembrolizumab. This CDR3 comprises 16 residues. Trimming took 4 bases from V and 0 from J, leaving 15 bases between them. Germline V gives CDR1 SGDLS, CDR2 YYNGEE. This sample stems from a study of PD-1 blockade in mismatch repair-deficient tumors. Turning to the study itself: Patients had 11 to 13 mismatch repair-deficient cancer types and were previously treated and progressing.

TCRdb keeps only in-frame clones here, not all; method: immunoSEQ multiplex PCR. The table records tens of thousands of clones, roughly 80% of them present only once. Whole-study findings and limits: Rapid post-treatment expansion, then contraction, generally preceding radiologic response, marked tumor-resident clones.

The chain uses TRBV9 and TRBJ2-3, with D perhaps TRBD2 (6 bases). Material: peripheral blood, obtained 4 weeks after starting pembrolizumab. This clonotype was obtained from an adult with mismatch repair-deficient cancer. The CDR3 coding sequence is TGTGCCAGCAGCCCCACTGGTAGCGGTAGCACAGATACGCAGTATTTT. It translates to CASSPTGSGSTDTQYF.